This TCR beta chain was obtained from a study of cytomegalovirus exposure and HLA in healthy donors. Overall study findings and caveats: Certain sequence variants were highly shared and formed a cluster, and this cluster was likely a sequencing artifact. Presence/absence analyses took donor sequencing depth as roughly uniform.

Regarding this clone: Its antigen remains unidentified.

Donors were ostensibly healthy at sampling, although undocumented immune exposures were probable. The PCR used 60 Vbeta and 13 Jbeta primers. Generated by immunoSEQ multiplex PCR, the TCRdb table keeps only in-frame clones and is missing some. Here the sample table reports about 130,000 clones. Germline V lookup: CDR1 SGHTA, CDR2 FQGNSA. V dropped 5 bases and J dropped 3 bases, with 22 bases sitting between them. The CDR3 covers 18 residues. Sample: PBMCs. The clonotype comes from a woman aged 40 to 50 in good health and CMV-seropositive. The chain uses TRBV7-2 and TRBJ1-4, with D tentatively TRBD1 (6 bases). CDR3 nucleotides: TGTGCCAGCAGCGCCCGGCGGGGGGCAGGTGCTGCTAATGAAAAACTGTTTTTT. This gives the protein CASSARRGAGAANEKLFF. Using reference TRBV7-2 and TRBJ1-4 for the parts outside the CDR3, the full variable domain is GAGVSQSPSNKVTEKGKDVELRCDPISGHTALYWYRQSLGQGLEFLIYFQGNSAPDKSGLPSDRFSAERTGGSVSTLTIQRTQQEDSAVYLCASSARRGAGAANEKLFFGSGTQLSVL.